Sequencing of this TCR beta chain was carried out in a study of beta chain features in type 1 diabetes. Study-wide results and limits: Compared with healthy donors, patients appeared to share more similar naive, central memory and regulatory TCRB repertoires. Cells expressing TCR highly could be over-represented by cDNA sequencing. Junctions at VDJ sites from type 1 diabetes patients had fewer insertions and more deletions. Within each of all four CD4+ subsets, Type 1 diabetes patients had TCRB CDR3s that were moderately but significantly shorter.

Expressed TCRB transcripts were sequenced, since all the RNA that had been isolated was reverse transcribed. Measured with immunoSEQ multiplex PCR; TCRdb has only the in-frame clones, and not every one. The profile shows around 710,000 clones, approximately 13% of them singletons. This CDR3 comprises 15 residues. V lost 3 bases and J 3 bases, leaving 16 bases between the germline ends. Per germline, CDR1 SGHNT and CDR2 YYREEE (reference sequence). A remark on this clone: Its antigen is not identified.

The rearrangement joins TRBV5-4 to TRBJ2-7; D is possibly TRBD1 or TRBD2 (5 bases each). The sequence was collected from a man aged 30-40 years with type 1 diabetes. Sequencing used naive CD4+ T cells from blood. CDR3 nucleotides: TGTGCCAGCAGCTACGACCGGGACGTAAACTACGAGCAGTACTTC. It specifies CASSYDRDVNYEQYF. Full variable domain (remainder filled in from reference TRBV5-4 and TRBJ2-7): ETGVTQSPTHLIKTRGQQVTLRCSSQSGHNTVSWYQQALGQGPQFIFQYYREEENGRGNFPPRFSGLQFPNYSSELNVNALELDDSALYLCASSYDRDVNYEQYFGPGTRLTVT.